This TCR beta chain was obtained from a study of Ad26.COV2.S vaccination and SARS-CoV-2 variants. The overall study: Donor was one of the participants in the Ad26.COV2.S arm of the COV1001 trial. Intramuscular Ad26.COV2.S at 5x10^10 or 1x10^11 viral particles. The study, taken as a whole, reports: Placebo recipients trailed vaccine recipients in spike-specific TCR breadth.

The V end lost 0 bases, the J end lost 8 bases, and 11 bases lay between the germline ends. The germline gives CDR1 SGHRS, CDR2 YFSETQ. This CDR3 contains 13 residues. Only in-frame clones appear in the TCRdb table, and some are missing; sequencing was by immunoSEQ multiplex PCR. The sample lists hundreds of thousands of clones; 89% were seen once. As regards this clone: The antigen remains undetermined.

Treatment described: some 20 received Ad26.COV2.S at low or high dose, single or two shots; about 5 received placebo; per-sample allocation not given. Sampling took place 63 days after the first vaccine or placebo injection. Recruitment in Boston yielded a donor of adult age, 18-55 years. The source was peripheral blood, collected in a trial of Ad26.COV2.S vaccine versus placebo. The sequence was collected from a person aged 18-60 years who received the Ad26.COV2.S COVID-19 vaccine or a placebo. V usage is TRBV5-1 and J usage is TRBJ1-2; D may be TRBD1 (6 bases). CDR3 sequence (DNA): TGCGCCAGCAGCTTGGTACAGGGAAGCGGCTACACCTTC. Residues: CASSLVQGSGYTF.